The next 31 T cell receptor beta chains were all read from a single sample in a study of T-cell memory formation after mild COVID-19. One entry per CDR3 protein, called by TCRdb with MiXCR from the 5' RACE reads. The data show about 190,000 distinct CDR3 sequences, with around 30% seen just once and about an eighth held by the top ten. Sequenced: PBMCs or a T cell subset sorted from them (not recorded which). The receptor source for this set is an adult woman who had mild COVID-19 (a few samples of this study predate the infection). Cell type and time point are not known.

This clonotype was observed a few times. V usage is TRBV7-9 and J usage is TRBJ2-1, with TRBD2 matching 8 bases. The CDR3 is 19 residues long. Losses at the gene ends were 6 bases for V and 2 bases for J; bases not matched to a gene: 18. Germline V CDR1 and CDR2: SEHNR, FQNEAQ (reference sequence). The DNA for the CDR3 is TGTGCCAGCAGACCAAGAGCGGGAGTTAAAATGGCAACCTACAATGAGCAGTTCTTC. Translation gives CASRPRAGVKMATYNEQFF. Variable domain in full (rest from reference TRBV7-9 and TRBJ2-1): DTGVSQNPRHKITKRGQNVTFRCDPISEHNRLYWYRQTLGQGPEFLTYFQNEAQLEKSRLLSDRFSAERPKGSFSTLEIQRTEQGDSAMYLCASRPRAGVKMATYNEQFFGPGTRLTVL.

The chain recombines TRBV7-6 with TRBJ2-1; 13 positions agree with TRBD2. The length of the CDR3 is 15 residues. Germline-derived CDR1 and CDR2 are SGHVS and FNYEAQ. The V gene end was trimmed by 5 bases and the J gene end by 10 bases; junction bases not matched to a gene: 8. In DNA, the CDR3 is TGTGCCAGCAGCGAACGACTAGCGGGAGGCGTGGAGCAGTTCTTC. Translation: CASSERLAGGVEQFF.

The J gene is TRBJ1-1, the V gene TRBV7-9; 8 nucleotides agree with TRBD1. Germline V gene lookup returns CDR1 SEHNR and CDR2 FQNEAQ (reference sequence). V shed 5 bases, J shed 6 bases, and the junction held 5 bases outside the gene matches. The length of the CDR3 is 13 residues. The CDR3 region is CASSRSGGPEAFF. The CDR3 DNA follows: TGTGCCAGCAGCCGCTCAGGGGGCCCTGAAGCTTTCTTT.

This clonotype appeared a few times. CDR3 sequence: CASSDPGTVNTGELFF. The CDR3 nucleotides are TGTGCCAGCAGTGATCCCGGGACGGTGAACACCGGGGAGCTGTTTTTT. The rearrangement uses TRBV25-1 and TRBJ2-2; possibly TRBD1 or TRBD2 for D (5 bases each). Germline CDR1 is MGHDK and CDR2 is SYGVNS. V dropped 3 bases and J dropped 1 base, with 12 bases sitting between them. The CDR3 is 16 residues long.

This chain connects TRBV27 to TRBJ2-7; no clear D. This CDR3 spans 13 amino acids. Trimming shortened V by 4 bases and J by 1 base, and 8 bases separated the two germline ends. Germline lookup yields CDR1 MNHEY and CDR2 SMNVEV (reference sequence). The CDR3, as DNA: TGTGCCAGCAGTTCCACCCGTTCCTACGAGCAGTACTTC. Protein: CASSSTRSYEQYF.

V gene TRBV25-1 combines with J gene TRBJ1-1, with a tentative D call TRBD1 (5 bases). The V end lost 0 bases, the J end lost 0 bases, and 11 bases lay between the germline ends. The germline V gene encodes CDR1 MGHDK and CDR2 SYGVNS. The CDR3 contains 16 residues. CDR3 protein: CASSEYDSLMNTEAFF. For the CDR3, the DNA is TGTGCCAGCAGTGAATATGACAGCCTCATGAACACTGAAGCTTTCTTT.

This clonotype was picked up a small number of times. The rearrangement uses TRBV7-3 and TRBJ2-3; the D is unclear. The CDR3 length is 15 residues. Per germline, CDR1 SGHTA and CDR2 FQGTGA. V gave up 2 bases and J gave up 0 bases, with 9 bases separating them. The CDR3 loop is CASSLDRRSTDTQYF. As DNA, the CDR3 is TGTGCCAGCAGCTTAGATCGGCGGAGCACAGATACGCAGTATTTT.

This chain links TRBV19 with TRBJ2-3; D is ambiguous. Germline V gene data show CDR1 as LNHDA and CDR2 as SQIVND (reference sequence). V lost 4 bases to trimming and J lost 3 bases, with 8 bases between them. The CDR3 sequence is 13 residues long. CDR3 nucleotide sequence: TGTGCCAGTAGTACCAGCGCAACAGATACGCAGTATTTT. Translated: CASSTSATDTQYF.

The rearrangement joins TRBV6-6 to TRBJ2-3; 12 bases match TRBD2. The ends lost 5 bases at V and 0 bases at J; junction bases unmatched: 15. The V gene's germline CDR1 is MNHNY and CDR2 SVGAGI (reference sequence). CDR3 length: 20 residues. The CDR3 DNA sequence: TGTGCCAGCAGTCCGCCGAGCGGACTAGCGGGAAAATCTAGCACAGATACGCAGTATTTT. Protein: CASSPPSGLAGKSSTDTQYF.

The DNA of the CDR3 is TGTGCCAGCGGCGTACAGGGAAAAGACACTGAAGCTTTCTTT. It is translated as CASGVQGKDTEAFF. The rearrangement joins TRBV6-5 to TRBJ1-1, with D perhaps matching TRBD1 (6 bases). With 8 bases removed from V and 3 bases from J, the gap between germline ends came to 16 bases. The CDR3 covers 14 residues. CDR1 is MNHEY, CDR2 SVGAGI, per germline.

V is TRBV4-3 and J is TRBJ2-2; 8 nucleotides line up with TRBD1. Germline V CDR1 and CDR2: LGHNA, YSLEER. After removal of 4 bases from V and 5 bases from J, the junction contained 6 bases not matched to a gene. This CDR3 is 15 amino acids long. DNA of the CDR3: TGCGCCAGCAGCCCCGGACAGGGTGAAACCGGGGAGCTGTTTTTT. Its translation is CASSPGQGETGELFF.

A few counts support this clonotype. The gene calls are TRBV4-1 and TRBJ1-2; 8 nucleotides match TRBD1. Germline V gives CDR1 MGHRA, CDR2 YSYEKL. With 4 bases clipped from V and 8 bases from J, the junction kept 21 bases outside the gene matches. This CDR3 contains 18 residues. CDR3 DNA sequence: TGCGCCAGCAGCCCCTGGGGGACAGGAGTGGCTCAGTCGCGGGGCTACACCTTC. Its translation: CASSPWGTGVAQSRGYTF.

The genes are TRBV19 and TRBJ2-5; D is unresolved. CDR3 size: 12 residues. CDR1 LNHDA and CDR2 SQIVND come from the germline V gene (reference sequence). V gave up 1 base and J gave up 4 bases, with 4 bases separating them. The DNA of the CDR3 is TGTGCCAGTAGTATAGCTGGAGAGACCCAGTACTTC. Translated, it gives CASSIAGETQYF.

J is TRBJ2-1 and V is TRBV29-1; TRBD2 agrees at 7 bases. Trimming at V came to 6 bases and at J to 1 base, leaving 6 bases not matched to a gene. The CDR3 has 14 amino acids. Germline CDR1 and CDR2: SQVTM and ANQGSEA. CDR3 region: CSVASGVSYNEQFF. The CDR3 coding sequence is TGCAGCGTCGCTAGCGGAGTGTCCTACAATGAGCAGTTCTTC.

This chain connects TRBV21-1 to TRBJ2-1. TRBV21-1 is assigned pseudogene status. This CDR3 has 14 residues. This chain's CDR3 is CASTLRRTYNEQFF. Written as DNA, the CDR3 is TGTGCCAGCACTTTACGGAGGACCTACAATGAGCAGTTCTTC.

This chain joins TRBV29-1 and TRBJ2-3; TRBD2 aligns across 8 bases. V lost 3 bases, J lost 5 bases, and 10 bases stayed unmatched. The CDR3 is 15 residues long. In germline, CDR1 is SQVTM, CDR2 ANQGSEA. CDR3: CSVDTGGLAGDTQYF. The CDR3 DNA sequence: TGCAGCGTTGATACCGGCGGACTAGCAGGAGATACGCAGTATTTT.

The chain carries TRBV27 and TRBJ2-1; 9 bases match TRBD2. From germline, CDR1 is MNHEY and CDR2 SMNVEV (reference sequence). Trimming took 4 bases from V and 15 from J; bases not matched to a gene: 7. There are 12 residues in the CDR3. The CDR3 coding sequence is TGTGCCAGCAGTTCGACTAGCGGTGGGTGGTTCTTC. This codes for CASSSTSGGWFF.

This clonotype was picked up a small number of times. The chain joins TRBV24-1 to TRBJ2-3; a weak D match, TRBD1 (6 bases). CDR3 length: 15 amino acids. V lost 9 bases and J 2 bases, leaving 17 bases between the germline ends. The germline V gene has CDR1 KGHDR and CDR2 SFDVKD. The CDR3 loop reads CATGPEGDPTDTQYF. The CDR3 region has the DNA TGTGCCACCGGTCCTGAGGGGGATCCCACAGATACGCAGTATTTT.

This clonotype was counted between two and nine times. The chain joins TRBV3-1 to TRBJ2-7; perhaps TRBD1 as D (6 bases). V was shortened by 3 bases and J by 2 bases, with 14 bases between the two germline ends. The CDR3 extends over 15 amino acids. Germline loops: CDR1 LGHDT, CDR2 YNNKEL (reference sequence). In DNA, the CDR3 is TGTGCCAGCAGCCAGGCCTGGGGGCCTCCCTACGAGCAGTACTTC. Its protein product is CASSQAWGPPYEQYF.

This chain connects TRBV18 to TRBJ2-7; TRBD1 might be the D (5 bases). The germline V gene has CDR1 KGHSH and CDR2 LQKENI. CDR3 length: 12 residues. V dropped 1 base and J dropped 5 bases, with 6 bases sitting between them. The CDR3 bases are TGTGCCAGCTCACCACAGGGGAACGAGCAGTACTTC. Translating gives CASSPQGNEQYF.

CDR3 residues: CASSPRLADQRTGELFF. CDR3 DNA sequence: TGTGCCAGCAGCCCGAGACTAGCGGACCAAAGGACCGGGGAGCTGTTTTTT. The chain employs TRBV11-3 and TRBJ2-2; 9 bases map to TRBD2. From germline, CDR1 is SGHNT and CDR2 YENEEA. V shed 5 bases, J shed 5 bases, and the junction held 12 bases outside the gene matches. The CDR3 is 17 amino acids.

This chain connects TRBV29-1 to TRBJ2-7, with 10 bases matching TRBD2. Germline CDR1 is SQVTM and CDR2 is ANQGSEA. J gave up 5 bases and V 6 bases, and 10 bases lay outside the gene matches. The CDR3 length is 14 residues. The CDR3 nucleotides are TGCAGCGTACGACCGGGACTAGCGTCCCACGAGCAGTACTTC. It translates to CSVRPGLASHEQYF.

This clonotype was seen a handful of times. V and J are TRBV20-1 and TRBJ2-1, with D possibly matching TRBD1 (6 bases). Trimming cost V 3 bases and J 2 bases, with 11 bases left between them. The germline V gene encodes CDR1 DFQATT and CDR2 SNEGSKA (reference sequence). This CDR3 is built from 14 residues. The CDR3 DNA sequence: TGCAGTGCTAGGTCAGGGGCCACCTACAATGAGCAGTTCTTC. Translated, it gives CSARSGATYNEQFF.

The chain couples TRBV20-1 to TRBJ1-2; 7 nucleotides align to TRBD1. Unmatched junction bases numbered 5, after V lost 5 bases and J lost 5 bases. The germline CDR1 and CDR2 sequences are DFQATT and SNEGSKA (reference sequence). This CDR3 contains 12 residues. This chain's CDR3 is CSAGDRPYGYTF. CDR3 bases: TGCAGTGCTGGGGACAGACCATATGGCTACACCTTC.

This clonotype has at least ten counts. CDR3 sequence: CSALAGQPLDTQYF. CDR3 sequence (DNA): TGCAGTGCTTTAGCGGGACAGCCCCTAGATACGCAGTATTTT. The chain links TRBV20-1 to TRBJ2-3; D may be TRBD2 (8 bases). The germline gives CDR1 DFQATT, CDR2 SNEGSKA (reference sequence). V was pared by 5 bases and J by 5 bases, with 17 bases between. The CDR3 consists of 14 residues.

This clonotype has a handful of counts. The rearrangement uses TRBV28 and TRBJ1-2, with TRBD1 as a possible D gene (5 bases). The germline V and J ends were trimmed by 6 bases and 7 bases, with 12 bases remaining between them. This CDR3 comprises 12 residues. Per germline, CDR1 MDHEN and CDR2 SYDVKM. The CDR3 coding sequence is TGTGCCAGCAGCCCCCGGGGGGGTGGCTACACCTTC. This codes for CASSPRGGGYTF.

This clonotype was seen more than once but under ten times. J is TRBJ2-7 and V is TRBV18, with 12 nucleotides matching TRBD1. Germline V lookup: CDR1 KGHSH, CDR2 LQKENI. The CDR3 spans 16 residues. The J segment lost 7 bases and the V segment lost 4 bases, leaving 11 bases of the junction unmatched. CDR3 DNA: TGTGCCAGCTCACGCGCCCCGGGACAGGGGGCGCGGGAGCAGTACTTC. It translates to CASSRAPGQGAREQYF.

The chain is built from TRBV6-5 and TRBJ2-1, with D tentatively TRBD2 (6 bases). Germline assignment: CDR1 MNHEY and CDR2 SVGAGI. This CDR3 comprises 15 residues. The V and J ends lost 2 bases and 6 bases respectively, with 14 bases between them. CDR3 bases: TGTGCCAGCAGTTACCTGGCGGGGCGTCTCAATGAGCAGTTCTTC. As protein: CASSYLAGRLNEQFF.

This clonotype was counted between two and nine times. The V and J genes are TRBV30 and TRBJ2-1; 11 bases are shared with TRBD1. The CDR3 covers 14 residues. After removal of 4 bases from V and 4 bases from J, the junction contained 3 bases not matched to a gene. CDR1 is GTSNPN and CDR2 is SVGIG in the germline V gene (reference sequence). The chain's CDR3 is CAWNRDRGYNEQFF. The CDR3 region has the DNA TGTGCCTGGAACCGGGACAGGGGGTACAATGAGCAGTTCTTC.

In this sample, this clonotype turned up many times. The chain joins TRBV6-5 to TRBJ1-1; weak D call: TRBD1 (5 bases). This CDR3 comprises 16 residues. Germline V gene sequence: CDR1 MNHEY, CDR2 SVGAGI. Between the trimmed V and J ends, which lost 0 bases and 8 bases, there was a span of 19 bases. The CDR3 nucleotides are TGTGCCAGCAGTTACTCGTCACAGGATCCCGCCGGGGAAGCTTTCTTT. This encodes CASSYSSQDPAGEAFF.

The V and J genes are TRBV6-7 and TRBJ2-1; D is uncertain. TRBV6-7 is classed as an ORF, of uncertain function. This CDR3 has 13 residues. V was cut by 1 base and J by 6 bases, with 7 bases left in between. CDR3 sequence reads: CASSYLGSNEQFF. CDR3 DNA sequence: TGTGCCAGCAGTTACTTAGGTTCCAATGAGCAGTTCTTC.